This TCR beta chain comes out of a study of PD-1 blockade in classical Hodgkin lymphoma. Every patient relapsed after autologous stem cell transplantation, and brentuximab vedotin exposure varied. Assay: immunoSEQ multiplex PCR; the TCRdb copy retains only in-frame clones and omits some. The sample includes fewer than 90,000 clones, 90% to 95% seen only once; the top ten take over 6.5%. Germline assignment: CDR1 GTSNPN and CDR2 SVGIG (reference sequence). J lost 6 bases, V lost 2 bases, and 5 bases had no gene match. This CDR3 is built from 14 residues. The V and J genes are TRBV30 and TRBJ1-4; 8 bases are a match to TRBD1. This sequence originates from a human donor with classical Hodgkin lymphoma. The sequencing used peripheral blood mononuclear cells (PBMCs), collected at baseline. The CDR3 spells CAWSKDRAHEKLFF. In DNA, the CDR3 is TGTGCCTGGAGTAAGGACAGGGCTCATGAAAAACTGTTTTTT. Full variable domain (outside the CDR3, taken from reference TRBV30 and TRBJ1-4): SQTIHQWPATLVQPVGSPLSLECTVEGTSNPNLYWYRQAAGRGLQLLFYSVGIGQISSEVPQNLSASRPQDRQFILSSKKLLLSDSGFYLCAWSKDRAHEKLFFGSGTQLSVL.